This T cell receptor (beta chain) was identified during a study of blood T cells in healthy people across ages. Through a sample-barcoded 5' primer and a J-beta primer mix, a second PCR was run for about 6 to 11 cycles. Every cDNA was tagged by a template-switch adaptor with 12 random nucleotides. MiXCR, run by TCRdb on the 5' RACE reads, gives a single entry per CDR3 protein. The sample has about 650,000 distinct CDR3 sequences; about 34% are singletons. This clonotype has only a few counts. The receptor was isolated from a woman older than 75 in good health. Specimen: blood.

For the CDR3, the DNA is TGTGCCAGCAGCGCGGGACAGGGCCTACCTAGCAATCAGCCCCAGCATTTT. It codes for CASSAGQGLPSNQPQHF. The rearrangement links TRBV7-6 to TRBJ1-5, with 9 positions matching TRBD1. The germline V gene encodes CDR1 SGHVS and CDR2 FNYEAQ. CDR3 length: 17 residues. J lost 0 bases, V lost 5 bases, and 8 bases had no gene match.